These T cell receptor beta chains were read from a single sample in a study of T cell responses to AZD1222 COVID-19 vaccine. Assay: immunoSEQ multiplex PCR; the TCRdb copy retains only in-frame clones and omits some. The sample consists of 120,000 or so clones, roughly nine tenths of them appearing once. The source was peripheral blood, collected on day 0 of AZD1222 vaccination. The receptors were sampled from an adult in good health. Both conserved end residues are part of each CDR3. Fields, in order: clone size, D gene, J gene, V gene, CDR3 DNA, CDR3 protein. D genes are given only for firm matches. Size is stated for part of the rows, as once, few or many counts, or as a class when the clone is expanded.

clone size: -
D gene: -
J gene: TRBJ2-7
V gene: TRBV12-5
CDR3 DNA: TGTGCTAGTGGTTTGGATATGGCAGGGGACTACGAGCAGTACTTC
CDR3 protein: CASGLDMAGDYEQYF

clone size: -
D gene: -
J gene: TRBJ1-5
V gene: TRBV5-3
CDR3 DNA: TGTGCCAGAAGCTTGGATCAGCCCCAGCATTTT
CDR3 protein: CARSLDQPQHF

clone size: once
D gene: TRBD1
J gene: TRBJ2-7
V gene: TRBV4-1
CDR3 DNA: TGCGCCAGCAGCTCCCCTCCGGGACAGGGGTTTGACGAGCAGTACTTC
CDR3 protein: CASSSPPGQGFDEQYF

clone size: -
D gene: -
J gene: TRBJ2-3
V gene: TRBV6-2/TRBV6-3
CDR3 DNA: TGTGCCAGCAGTTCGACAATTGGGCCCTTCACAGATACGCAGTATTTT
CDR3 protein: CASSSTIGPFTDTQYF

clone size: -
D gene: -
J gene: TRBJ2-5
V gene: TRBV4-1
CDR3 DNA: TGCGCCAGCAGCCAAAGGGCAGGGGGGTCAGAAGAGACCCAGTACTTC
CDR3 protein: CASSQRAGGSEETQYF

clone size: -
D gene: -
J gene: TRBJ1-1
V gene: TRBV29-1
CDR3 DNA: TGCAGCGTTGAGGAAGGACAGAACACTGAAGCTTTCTTT
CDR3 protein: CSVEEGQNTEAFF

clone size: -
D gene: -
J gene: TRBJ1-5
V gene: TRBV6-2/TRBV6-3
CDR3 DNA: TGTGCCAGCAGTTCCGCCCAGGAACCTAGCAATCAGCCCCAGCATTTT
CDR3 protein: CASSSAQEPSNQPQHF

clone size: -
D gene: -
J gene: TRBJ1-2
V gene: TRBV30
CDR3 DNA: TGTGCCTGGAGAGGCGCAGGGTCTGGCTACACCTTC
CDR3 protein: CAWRGAGSGYTF

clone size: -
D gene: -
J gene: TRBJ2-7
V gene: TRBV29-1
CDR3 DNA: TGCAGCGTCACAGAAAGCTCCTACGAGCAGTACTTC
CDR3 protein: CSVTESSYEQYF

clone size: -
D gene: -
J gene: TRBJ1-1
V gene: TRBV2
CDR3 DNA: TGTGCCAGCAGAGATACAGTGAACACTGAAGCTTTCTTT
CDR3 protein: CASRDTVNTEAFF

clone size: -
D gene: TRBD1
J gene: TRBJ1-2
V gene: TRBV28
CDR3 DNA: TGTGCCAGCAGTTCCCGGACAGGCTATGGCTACACCTTC
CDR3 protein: CASSSRTGYGYTF

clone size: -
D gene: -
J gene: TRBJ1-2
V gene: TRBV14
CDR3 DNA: TGTGCCAGCAGCCAAGATTTCGGGGGGTCTGGCTACACCTTC
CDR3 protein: CASSQDFGGSGYTF

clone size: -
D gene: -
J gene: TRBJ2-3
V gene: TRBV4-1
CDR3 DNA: TGCGCCAGCAGCCCTCACCCACCGTCCCGGCAGCGGACAGATACGCAGTATTTT
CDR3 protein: CASSPHPPSRQRTDTQYF

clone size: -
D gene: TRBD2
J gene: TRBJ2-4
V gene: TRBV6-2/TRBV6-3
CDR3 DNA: TGTGCCAGCAGTTACTCCGGGACTAGCGGGCTTCAGTACTTC
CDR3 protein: CASSYSGTSGLQYF

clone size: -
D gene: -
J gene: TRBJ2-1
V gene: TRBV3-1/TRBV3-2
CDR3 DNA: TGTGCCAGCGCCCAATTTACCGTCGGCGAGCAGTTCTTC
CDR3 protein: CASAQFTVGEQFF

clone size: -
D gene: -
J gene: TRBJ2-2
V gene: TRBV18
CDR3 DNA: TGTGCCAGCTCAACTAGGCCTACGAACACCGGGGAGCTGTTTTTT
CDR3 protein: CASSTRPTNTGELFF

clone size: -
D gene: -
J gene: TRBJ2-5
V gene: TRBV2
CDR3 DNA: TGTGCCAGCAGTGAAGCGCCTATCCAAGAGACCCAGTACTTC
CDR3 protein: CASSEAPIQETQYF

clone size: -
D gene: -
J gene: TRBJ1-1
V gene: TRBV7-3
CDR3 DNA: TGTGCCAGCAGCTTAGCGCTGAACACTGAAGCTTTCTTT
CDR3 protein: CASSLALNTEAFF

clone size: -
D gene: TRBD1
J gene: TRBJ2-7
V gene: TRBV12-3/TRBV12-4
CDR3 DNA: TGTGCCAGCAGAAGGGGGACAGTCTACGAGCAGTACTTC
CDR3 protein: CASRRGTVYEQYF

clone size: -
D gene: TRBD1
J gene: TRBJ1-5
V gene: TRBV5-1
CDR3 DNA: TGCGCCAGCAGCTTGGGACAGGGGGATCAGCCCCAGCATTTT
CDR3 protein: CASSLGQGDQPQHF

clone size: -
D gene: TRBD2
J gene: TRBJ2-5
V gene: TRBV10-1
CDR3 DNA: TGCGCCAGCAGTGAGTCGACTAGCGGGGGGGAGACCCAGTACTTC
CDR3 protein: CASSESTSGGETQYF

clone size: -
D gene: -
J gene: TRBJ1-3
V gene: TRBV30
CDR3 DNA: TGTGCCTGGAGGTGGGGGGGGCCCTCTGGAAACACCATATATTTT
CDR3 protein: CAWRWGGPSGNTIYF

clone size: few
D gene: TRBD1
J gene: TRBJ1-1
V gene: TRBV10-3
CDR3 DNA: TGTGCCATCAGTGAGGACAGGGGGAACACTGAAGCTTTCTTT
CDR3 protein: CAISEDRGNTEAFF

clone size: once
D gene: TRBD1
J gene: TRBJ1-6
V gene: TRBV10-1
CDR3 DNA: TGCGCCAGGGACAGGTTTTCCTATAATTCACCCCTCCACTTT
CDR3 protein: CARDRFSYNSPLHF

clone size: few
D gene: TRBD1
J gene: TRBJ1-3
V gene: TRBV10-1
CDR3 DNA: TGCGCCAGCAGTGGCTCCGGGACAGAAGGAAACACCATATATTTT
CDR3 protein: CASSGSGTEGNTIYF

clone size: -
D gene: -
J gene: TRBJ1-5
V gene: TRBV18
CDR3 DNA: TGTGCCAGCTCACCCCTGGCAGAGGAGCCCCAGCATTTT
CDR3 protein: CASSPLAEEPQHF

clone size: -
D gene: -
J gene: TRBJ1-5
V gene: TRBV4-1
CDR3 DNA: TGCGCCAGCAGCCAAACCATCCGCTCGTGGGCAGGCAATCAGCCCCAGCATTTT
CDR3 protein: CASSQTIRSWAGNQPQHF

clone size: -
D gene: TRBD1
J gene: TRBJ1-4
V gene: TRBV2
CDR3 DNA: TGTGCCAGCAGGGACCTGGGACAGGGATCTGAAAAACTGTTTTTT
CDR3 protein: CASRDLGQGSEKLFF

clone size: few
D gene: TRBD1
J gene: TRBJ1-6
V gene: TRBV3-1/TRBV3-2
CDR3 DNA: TGTGCCAGCAGCCAGGGACAGGGGTATAATTCACCCCTCCACTTT
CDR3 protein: CASSQGQGYNSPLHF

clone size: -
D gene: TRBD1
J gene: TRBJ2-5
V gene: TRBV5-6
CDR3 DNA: TGTGCCAGCAGCTACGGGACAGGGTCCCAAGAGACCCAGTACTTC
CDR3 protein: CASSYGTGSQETQYF

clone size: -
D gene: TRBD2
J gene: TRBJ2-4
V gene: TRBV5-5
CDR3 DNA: TGTGCCAGCAGCTTGCTTCCCCCTAGCGGGAGACTGGGTAACATTCAGTACTTC
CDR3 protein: CASSLLPPSGRLGNIQYF

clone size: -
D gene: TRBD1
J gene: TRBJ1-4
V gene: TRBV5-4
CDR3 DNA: TGTGCCAGCAGCTTGGGGGGACAGGGAGGAGAAAAACTGTTTTTT
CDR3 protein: CASSLGGQGGEKLFF

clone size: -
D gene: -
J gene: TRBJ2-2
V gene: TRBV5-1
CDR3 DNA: TGCGCCAGCAGCGGGCAGGGGAACACCGGGGAGCTGTTTTTT
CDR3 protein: CASSGQGNTGELFF

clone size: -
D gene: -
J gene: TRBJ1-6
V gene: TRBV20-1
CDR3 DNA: TGCAGTGCTAGAGATCCGCGGATCCACCACTTT
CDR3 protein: CSARDPRIHHF

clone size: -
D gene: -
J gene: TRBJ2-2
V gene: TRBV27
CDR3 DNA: TGTGCCAGCAGTCAGTATTCCGGGGAGCTGTTTTTT
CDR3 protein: CASSQYSGELFF

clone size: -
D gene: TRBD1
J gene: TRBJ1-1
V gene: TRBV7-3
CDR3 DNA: TGTGCCAGCAGCTCCTCGGGACAGCTGAACACTGAAGCTTTCTTT
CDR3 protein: CASSSSGQLNTEAFF

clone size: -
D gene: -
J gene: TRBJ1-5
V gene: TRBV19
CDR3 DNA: TGTGCCAGTAGCATGGACAGACTCAATCAGCCCCAGCATTTT
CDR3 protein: CASSMDRLNQPQHF

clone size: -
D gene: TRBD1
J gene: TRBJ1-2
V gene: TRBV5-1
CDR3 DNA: TGCGCCAGCAGCTTGAGACAGGGAGGAAACTATGGCTACACCTTC
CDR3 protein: CASSLRQGGNYGYTF

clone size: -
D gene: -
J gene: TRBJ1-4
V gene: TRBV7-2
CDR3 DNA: TGTGCCAGCAGCTTAGAAAGAGAAAAACTGTTTTTT
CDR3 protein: CASSLEREKLFF

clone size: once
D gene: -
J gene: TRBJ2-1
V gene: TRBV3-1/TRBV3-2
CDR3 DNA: TGTGCCAGCAGCCAAGCCTACCACAATGAGCAGTTCTTC
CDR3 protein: CASSQAYHNEQFF

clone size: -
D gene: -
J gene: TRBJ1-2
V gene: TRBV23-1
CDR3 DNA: TGCGCCAGCAGGGTCAGGGCTGACTATGGCTACACCTTC
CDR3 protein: CASRVRADYGYTF

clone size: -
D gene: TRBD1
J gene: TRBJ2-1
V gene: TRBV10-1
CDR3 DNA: TGCGCCAGCAGTGAAGGGGGCCTCTCCTACAATGAGCAGTTCTTC
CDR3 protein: CASSEGGLSYNEQFF

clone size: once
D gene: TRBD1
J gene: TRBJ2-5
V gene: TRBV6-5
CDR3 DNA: TGTGCCAGCAGTTACCGACAGGGGGCCTCCGAGACCCAGTACTTC
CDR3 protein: CASSYRQGASETQYF

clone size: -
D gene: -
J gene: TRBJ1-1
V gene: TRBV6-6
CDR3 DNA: TGTGCCAGCAGTTACTCGCTGGTCGAAGCTTTCTTT
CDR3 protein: CASSYSLVEAFF

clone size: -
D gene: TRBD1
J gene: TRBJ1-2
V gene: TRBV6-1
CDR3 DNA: TGTGCCAGCAGTGAGGAGGGGGCGTCTGGTTTTGGCTACACCTTC
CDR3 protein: CASSEEGASGFGYTF

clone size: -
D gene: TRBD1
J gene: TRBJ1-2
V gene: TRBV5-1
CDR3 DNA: TGCGCCAGCAGCTTGGCAGGCAGGGGGTCGGGTGGCTACACCTTC
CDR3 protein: CASSLAGRGSGGYTF

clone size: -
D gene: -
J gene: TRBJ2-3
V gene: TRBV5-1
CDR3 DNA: TGCGCCAGCAGCTTGGAGGGCGCACGCACAGATACGCAGTATTTT
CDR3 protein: CASSLEGARTDTQYF

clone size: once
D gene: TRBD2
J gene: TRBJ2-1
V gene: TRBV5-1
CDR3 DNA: TGCGCCAGCAGCTTCCCTAGCGGGGATTACAATGAGCAGTTCTTC
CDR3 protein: CASSFPSGDYNEQFF